The source of this T cell receptor beta chain is a study of T cells after yellow fever vaccination. Overall study findings and caveats: Some clonotypes, a small share, were shared between CD4 and CD8 compartments.

Comment on this clonotype: Antigen specificity is unknown.

CDR1 and CDR2 (germline): SGHRS, YFSETQ. CDR3 length equals 15 residues. The V and J ends lost 4 bases and 5 bases respectively, with 15 bases between them. TCRdb analysed the 5' RACE reads with MiXCR anew, one entry per CDR3 protein. The sample consists of about 150,000 distinct CDR3 sequences, roughly 6.2% of them appearing once. This receptor was taken from a man in his late teens or twenties who received the YFV17D yellow fever vaccine. Source: CD4+ T cells sorted from PBMCs, taken on the day of the first yellow fever vaccination. The genes are TRBV5-1 and TRBJ1-4; D is unclear. The CDR3 reads CASSQPERENEKLFF. DNA of the CDR3: TGCGCCAGCAGCCAACCCGAAAGGGAAAATGAAAAACTGTTTTTT. The variable domain in full, with the rest retrieved from reference TRBV5-1 and TRBJ1-4, is KAGVTQTPRYLIKTRGQQVTLSCSPISGHRSVSWYQQTPGQGLQFLFEYFSETQRNKGNFPGRFSGRQFSNSRSEMNVSTLELGDSALYLCASSQPERENEKLFFGSGTQLSVL.